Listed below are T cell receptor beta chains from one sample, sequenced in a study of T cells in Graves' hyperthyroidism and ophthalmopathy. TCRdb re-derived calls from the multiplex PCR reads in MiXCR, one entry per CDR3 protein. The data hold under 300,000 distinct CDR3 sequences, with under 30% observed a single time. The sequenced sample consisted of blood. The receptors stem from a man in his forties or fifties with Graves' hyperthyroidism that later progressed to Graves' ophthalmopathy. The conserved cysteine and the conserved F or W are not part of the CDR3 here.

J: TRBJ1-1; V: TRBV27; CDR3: ASRGGRVVGTEAF
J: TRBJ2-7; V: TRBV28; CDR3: ASSIGVRAYEQY
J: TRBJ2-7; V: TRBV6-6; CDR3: ASSNYEQY
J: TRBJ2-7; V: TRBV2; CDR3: ASSAPRGREQY
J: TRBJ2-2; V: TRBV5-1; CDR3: ASSLGSGATGELF
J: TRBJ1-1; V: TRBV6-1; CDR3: ASSESRLVTEAF
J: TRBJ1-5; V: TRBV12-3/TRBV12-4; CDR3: ASSLKLREPQH
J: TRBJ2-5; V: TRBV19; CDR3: ASTLGETQH
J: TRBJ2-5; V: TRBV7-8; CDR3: ASSLWGTQY
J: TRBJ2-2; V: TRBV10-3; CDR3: ATRTSGRENTGELF
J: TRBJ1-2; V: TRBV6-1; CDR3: ASSLRIGGTAYGYT
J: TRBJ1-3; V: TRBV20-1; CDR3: SAPGTGASGNTIY
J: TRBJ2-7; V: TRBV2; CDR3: ASSGERWYEQY
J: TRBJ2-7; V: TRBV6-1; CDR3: ASSDQTSGNTYEQY
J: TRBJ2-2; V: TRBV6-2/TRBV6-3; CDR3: ASSYTPPGHTTNTGELF
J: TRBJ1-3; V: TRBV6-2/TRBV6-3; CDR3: ASSYGASGNTIY
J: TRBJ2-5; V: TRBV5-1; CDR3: ASSFPGQRETQY
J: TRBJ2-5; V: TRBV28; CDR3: ASSLFYLRPGKSQY
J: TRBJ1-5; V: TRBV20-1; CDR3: SARGSNQPQH
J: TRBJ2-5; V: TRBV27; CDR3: ASNMGGREETQY
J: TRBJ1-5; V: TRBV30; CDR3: AWSPGTGVFWPQH
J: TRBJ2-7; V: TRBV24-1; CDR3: ATSDPGLAGGEQY
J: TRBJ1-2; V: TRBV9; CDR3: ASSVEARHYGYT
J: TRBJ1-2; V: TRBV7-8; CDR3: ASSPSRSGQGLRGYT
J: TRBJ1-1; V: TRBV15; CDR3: ATSREDRTNTEAF
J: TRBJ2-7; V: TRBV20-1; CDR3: SARTSSYEQY
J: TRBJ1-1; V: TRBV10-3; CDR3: AISGTVEAF
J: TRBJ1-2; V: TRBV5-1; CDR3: ASSSGRGTYGYT
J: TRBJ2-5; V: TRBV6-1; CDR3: ASSASSGGVQETQY
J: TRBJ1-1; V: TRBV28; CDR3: ASKYNTEAF
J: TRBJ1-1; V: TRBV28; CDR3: ASSLGQGMTEAF
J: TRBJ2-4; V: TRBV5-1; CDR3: ASSSTLPGQGSDIQY
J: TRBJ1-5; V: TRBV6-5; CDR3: ASSYSRNSNQPRH
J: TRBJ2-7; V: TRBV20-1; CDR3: SASGGTVFSYEQY
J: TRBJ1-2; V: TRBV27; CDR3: ASSLSGARYYGYT
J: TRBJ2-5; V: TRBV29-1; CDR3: SWDIQETQY
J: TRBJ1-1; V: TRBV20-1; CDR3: SARFDREAF
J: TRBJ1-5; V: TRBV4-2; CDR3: ASSQDVGRGQPQH
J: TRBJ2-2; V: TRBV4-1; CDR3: ASSQDRWDAAGWELF
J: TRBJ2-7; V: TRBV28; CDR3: ASSLLIGRVLEQY
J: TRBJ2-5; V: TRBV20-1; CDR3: SARNYQSGLETQY